Listed below are T cell receptor beta chains from one sample, sequenced in a study of molecular identifiers for immune sequencing clone quantification. TCRdb fed the PCR reads into MiXCR, producing one record per CDR3 protein. The sample contains 80,000 to 130,000 distinct CDR3 sequences, around 33% of which appear only once. The sample was naive CD8+ T cells from blood, with Jurkat cell RNA spiked in. The receptors shown here come from a human donor in good health. Some libraries in this study had Jurkat cell RNA spiked in. The conserved cysteine and the conserved F or W are not part of the CDR3 here.

j_call: TRBJ2-7; v_call: TRBV5-4; cdr3_aa: ASSWGLAGGYEQY
j_call: TRBJ2-2; v_call: TRBV4-3; cdr3_aa: ASSPGTGDSGELF
j_call: TRBJ1-1; v_call: TRBV19; cdr3_aa: ASSISQGYTEAF
j_call: TRBJ1-6; v_call: TRBV7-9; cdr3_aa: ASSWLDSPLH
j_call: TRBJ1-2; v_call: TRBV13; cdr3_aa: ASSLGAGTGINGYT
j_call: TRBJ2-3; v_call: TRBV15; cdr3_aa: ATSCKTGFEQY
j_call: TRBJ2-5; v_call: TRBV5-3; cdr3_aa: AGSFLAGDQETQY
j_call: TRBJ2-7; v_call: TRBV3-1; cdr3_aa: ASSPRQYYEQY
j_call: TRBJ2-1; v_call: TRBV6-2/TRBV6-3; cdr3_aa: ASSATSAYNEQF
j_call: TRBJ1-1; v_call: TRBV5-6; cdr3_aa: ASSQDGTEAF
j_call: TRBJ2-7; v_call: TRBV7-8; cdr3_aa: ASSRRADEQY
j_call: TRBJ2-7; v_call: TRBV7-9; cdr3_aa: ASIPGSSYEQY
j_call: TRBJ2-3; v_call: TRBV4-3; cdr3_aa: ASSQDLSLAGVTDTQY
j_call: TRBJ1-1; v_call: TRBV4-2; cdr3_aa: GSSQDPYRVDSTEAF
j_call: TRBJ2-3; v_call: TRBV7-6; cdr3_aa: ASSSLAGLIDTQY
j_call: TRBJ2-7; v_call: TRBV5-4; cdr3_aa: ASSFSSAGAYEQY
j_call: TRBJ1-3; v_call: TRBV15; cdr3_aa: ATSRGESGITIY
j_call: TRBJ2-5; v_call: TRBV21-1; cdr3_aa: ASAGGFQETQY
j_call: TRBJ2-5; v_call: TRBV7-9; cdr3_aa: ASSLAGLAGLGETQY
j_call: TRBJ2-3; v_call: TRBV7-6; cdr3_aa: ASSWEGTGAADTQY
j_call: TRBJ2-7; v_call: TRBV28; cdr3_aa: ASSPLPRSGEGYEQY
j_call: TRBJ2-5; v_call: TRBV5-3; cdr3_aa: ASSFYREETQY
j_call: TRBJ2-7; v_call: TRBV10-3; cdr3_aa: AISDGSEQY
j_call: TRBJ1-5; v_call: TRBV27; cdr3_aa: ASSPYRGPRQPQH
j_call: NA; v_call: TRBV28; cdr3_aa: ASSIINYEQF
j_call: TRBJ2-1; v_call: TRBV28; cdr3_aa: ASSSVRPADEQF
j_call: TRBJ2-3; v_call: TRBV4-3; cdr3_aa: ASSQGLAGFTDTQY
j_call: TRBJ2-5; v_call: TRBV11-2; cdr3_aa: ASSVTDMGGRETQY
j_call: TRBJ2-3; v_call: TRBV29-1; cdr3_aa: SVLTGEYTDTQY
j_call: TRBJ2-5; v_call: TRBV19; cdr3_aa: ASSIWGGGGETQY
j_call: TRBJ1-1; v_call: TRBV12-3/TRBV12-4; cdr3_aa: ASSLGQGEAEAF
j_call: TRBJ1-5; v_call: TRBV7-8; cdr3_aa: ASARASINQPQH
j_call: TRBJ1-1; v_call: TRBV19; cdr3_aa: ASSKTGALMNTEAF
j_call: TRBJ2-3; v_call: TRBV27; cdr3_aa: ASSFLTGGTDTQY
j_call: TRBJ2-7; v_call: TRBV6-2/TRBV6-3; cdr3_aa: ASGRGGLRDEQY
j_call: TRBJ2-3; v_call: TRBV19; cdr3_aa: ASSQARLTDTQY
j_call: TRBJ2-7; v_call: TRBV5-5; cdr3_aa: ASSLAVREQY
j_call: TRBJ2-2; v_call: TRBV5-6; cdr3_aa: ASRPDREGFGELF
j_call: TRBJ1-3; v_call: TRBV7-9; cdr3_aa: ASSLPTAGNTIY
j_call: TRBJ2-2; v_call: TRBV7-9; cdr3_aa: ASSSNWAGELF
j_call: TRBJ2-7; v_call: TRBV19; cdr3_aa: ASSMGQSSYYEQY
j_call: TRBJ2-1; v_call: TRBV7-2; cdr3_aa: ASSYAPSGRASYNEQF
j_call: TRBJ2-2; v_call: TRBV9; cdr3_aa: ASSSHTGELF
j_call: TRBJ2-7; v_call: TRBV28; cdr3_aa: ASSPPGRPPLEQY
j_call: TRBJ1-3; v_call: TRBV28; cdr3_aa: ASSLPARLGNTIY
j_call: TRBJ2-1; v_call: TRBV14; cdr3_aa: AIRQGGDNEQF
j_call: TRBJ2-5; v_call: TRBV13; cdr3_aa: ASSFPPAPQETQY